The 20 T cell receptor beta chains below all came from one sample that was sequenced in a study of T cell responses to AZD1222 COVID-19 vaccine. Profiling relied on immunoSEQ multiplex PCR, and the TCRdb table lists in-frame clones only, not all of them. The table lists about 180,000 clones, around 90% of them singletons. Sequencing was performed on peripheral blood, taken on day 0 of AZD1222 vaccination. The receptors here all came from an adult in good health.

The rearrangement links TRBV28 to TRBJ2-3; 16 bases map to TRBD2. The V and J ends lost 8 bases and 5 bases, in that order; junction bases with no gene match: 10. The CDR3 spans 17 residues. Germline V lookup: CDR1 MDHEN, CDR2 SYDVKM. In DNA form, the CDR3 reads TGTGCCAGCGAGAGACCGGGACTAGCGGGAGGGGTAGATACGCAGTATTTT. As protein: CASERPGLAGGVDTQYF.

This chain connects TRBV12-3 or TRBV12-4 to TRBJ1-2; D might be TRBD1 (6 bases). With 11 bases removed from V and 7 bases from J, the gap between germline ends came to 20 bases. The CDR3 runs to 13 residues. CDR3: CAVGTPGLGGYTF. Written as DNA, the CDR3 is TGTGCCGTGGGGACACCGGGCCTAGGTGGCTACACCTTC.

The chain carries TRBV28 and TRBJ2-7; TRBD1 is a possible D gene (5 bases). V was shortened by 6 bases and J by 5 bases, with 20 bases between the two germline ends. Germline V gives CDR1 MDHEN, CDR2 SYDVKM. The CDR3 is made up of 15 amino acids. In nucleotides, the CDR3 is TGTGCCAGCAGCGTAGGGGATTCCACTACTGACGAGCAGTACTTC. This gives the protein CASSVGDSTTDEQYF.

This sequence joins TRBV11-3 and TRBJ1-1; D gene uncertain. CDR1 is SGHNT, CDR2 YENEEA, per germline. The CDR3 totals 13 residues. V shed 3 bases and J shed 1 base, with 6 bases lying between them. The CDR3 nucleotides are TGTGCCAGCAGCTTTATGGAGAACACTGAAGCTTTCTTT. Translated, it gives CASSFMENTEAFF.

This clone is a singleton in its sample. The CDR3 spells CASSLVPHVAATYNEQFF. CDR3 bases: TGTGCCAGCAGCTTAGTACCGCACGTAGCGGCCACCTACAATGAGCAGTTCTTC. The gene calls are TRBV7-9 and TRBJ2-1, with D possibly being TRBD2 (6 bases). Germline CDR1 and CDR2: SEHNR and FQNEAQ (reference sequence). The CDR3 has 18 residues. With 1 base removed from V and 2 bases from J, the gap between germline ends came to 18 bases.

This chain connects TRBV15 to TRBJ1-5, with D unclear. The CDR3 has 15 amino acids. V was pared by 3 bases and J by 0 bases, with 9 bases between. Germline V gene lookup returns CDR1 LNHNV and CDR2 YYDKDF (reference sequence). The CDR3 spells CATSRPAGSNQPQHF. The CDR3 DNA sequence: TGTGCCACCAGCAGGCCAGCAGGTAGCAATCAGCCCCAGCATTTT.

V usage is TRBV4-3 and J usage is TRBJ1-2, with a tentative D call TRBD1 (5 bases). Germline-derived CDR1 and CDR2 are LGHNA and YSLEER. The CDR3 runs to 13 residues. Between the trimmed V and J ends, which lost 2 bases and 13 bases, there was a span of 17 bases. The DNA for the CDR3 is TGCGCCAGCAGCCAAACCGGGACGAGGTTTAGCACCTTC. Translated: CASSQTGTRFSTF.

The chain carries TRBV19 and TRBJ1-6; D unclear. V shed 7 bases and J shed 5 bases, with 9 bases lying between them. The CDR3 covers 13 residues. Per germline, CDR1 LNHDA and CDR2 SQIVND (reference sequence). CDR3 loop: CASTALNNSPLHF. The CDR3 DNA sequence: TGTGCCAGTACGGCACTGAATAATTCACCCCTCCACTTT. The whole variable domain, remainder taken from reference TRBV19 and TRBJ1-6, is DGGITQSPKYLFRKEGQNVTLSCEQNLNHDAMYWYRQDPGQGLRLIYYSQIVNDFQKGDIAEGYSVSREKKESFPLTVTSAQKNPTAFYLCASTALNNSPLHFGNGTRLTVT.

The chain is built from TRBV10-3 and TRBJ2-5; 10 bases fit TRBD1. Germline trimming cut 3 bases from V and 4 bases from J; bases unmatched to any gene: 2. CDR1 ENHRY and CDR2 SYGVKD come from the germline V gene. There are 14 residues in the CDR3. The DNA of the CDR3 is TGTGCCATCAGTGACGGGACAGGGGCAGAGACCCAGTACTTC. This codes for CAISDGTGAETQYF.

This chain uses TRBV4-1 with TRBJ2-7, with D perhaps matching TRBD1 (6 bases). Germline CDR1 MGHRA, CDR2 YSYEKL. V was clipped by 1 base and J by 3 bases, with 10 bases between them. The length of the CDR3 is 14 residues. The CDR3: CASSQGGQNYEQYF. In DNA form, the CDR3 reads TGCGCCAGCAGCCAAGGAGGACAGAACTACGAGCAGTACTTC.

This clone was counted a few times. The V gene is TRBV5-5, the J gene TRBJ2-1, with 8 bases matching TRBD1. The V gene end was trimmed by 4 bases and the J gene end by 10 bases; junction bases not matched to a gene: 1. The CDR3 runs to 11 residues. CDR1 is SGHKS and CDR2 is YYEKEE in the germline V gene (reference sequence). The CDR3 loop is CASSQGAEQFF. The CDR3 DNA is TGTGCCAGCAGCCAGGGGGCGGAGCAGTTCTTC.

DNA for the CDR3: TGTGCCAGCAGTTTATACCCAGGCAACACTGAAGCTTTCTTT. This translates into CASSLYPGNTEAFF. This rearrangement joins TRBV27 to TRBJ1-1; no clear D gene. With 1 base removed from V and 2 bases from J, the gap between germline ends came to 8 bases. This CDR3 is built from 14 residues. The V gene's germline CDR1 is MNHEY and CDR2 SMNVEV (reference sequence).

The chain combines TRBV7-9 with TRBJ2-1; 8 nucleotides match TRBD2. The CDR3 loop spans 15 amino acids. After removal of 5 bases from V and 2 bases from J, the junction contained 5 bases not matched to a gene. Looked up from germline, CDR1 is SEHNR and CDR2 is FQNEAQ (reference sequence). DNA of the CDR3: TGTGCCAGCAGCATGCGGGAGGAGCCCTACAATGAGCAGTTCTTC. Its protein is CASSMREEPYNEQFF.

This chain uses TRBV19 with TRBJ1-1; 11 bases agree with TRBD1. Germline values: CDR1 LNHDA, CDR2 SQIVND (reference sequence). J lost 5 bases, V lost 3 bases, and 2 bases had no gene match. CDR3 length equals 14 residues. The CDR3 DNA is TGTGCCAGTAGTATGGACAGGGGGCAGACTGAAGCTTTCTTT. Translation gives CASSMDRGQTEAFF. Drawing the rest from reference TRBV19 and TRBJ1-1, the complete variable domain is DGGITQSPKYLFRKEGQNVTLSCEQNLNHDAMYWYRQDPGQGLRLIYYSQIVNDFQKGDIAEGYSVSREKKESFPLTVTSAQKNPTAFYLCASSMDRGQTEAFFGQGTRLTVV.

This chain links TRBV18 with TRBJ1-6; TRBD1 might be the D (6 bases). V was trimmed by 3 bases and J by 0 bases, leaving 9 bases between them. Per the germline V gene, CDR1 is KGHSH and CDR2 is LQKENI. The CDR3 sequence is 16 residues long. CDR3 DNA sequence: TGTGCCAGCTCACCGGACAGCGGCTCCTATAATTCACCCCTCCACTTT. This encodes CASSPDSGSYNSPLHF.

The CDR3 DNA reads TGTGCCAGCAGCAAGGGATCAGGGATTCTCGGCAATCAGCCCCAGCATTTT. Translated: CASSKGSGILGNQPQHF. The J gene is TRBJ1-5, the V gene TRBV5-6; possibly TRBD1 for D (5 bases). CDR3 length: 17 residues. Trimming shortened V by 4 bases and J by 2 bases, and 19 bases separated the two germline ends. Germline V CDR1 and CDR2: SGHDT, YYEEEE.

This sequence joins TRBV19 and TRBJ1-1; TRBD1 agrees at 7 bases. Losses at the gene ends were 5 bases for V and 10 bases for J; bases not matched to a gene: 22. The CDR3 runs 17 residues. Per germline, CDR1 LNHDA and CDR2 SQIVND (reference sequence). CDR3 DNA sequence: TGTGCCAGTAGTTTCCAGGGGGGAGACGAGTCAGGGGCTGGAGCTTTCTTT. Translated, it gives CASSFQGGDESGAGAFF.

The chain uses TRBV10-3 and TRBJ2-7; D is uncertain. CDR3 length equals 16 residues. The V end lost 3 bases, the J end lost 3 bases, and 18 bases lay between the germline ends. Germline V CDR1 and CDR2: ENHRY, SYGVKD. The CDR3 loop is CAISDPGSIPNYEQYF. CDR3 DNA sequence: TGTGCCATCAGTGACCCCGGGTCCATCCCCAACTACGAGCAGTACTTC.

The chain is built from TRBV6-2 or TRBV6-3 and TRBJ2-7, with TRBD1 matching over 10 bases. The length of the CDR3 is 16 residues. Germline CDR1 MNHEY, CDR2 SVGEGT. V dropped 6 bases and J dropped 0; count of bases not matched to a gene: 8. CDR3 bases: TGTGCCAGCAGCTCCGGGACAGGGGACAGCTCCTACGAGCAGTACTTC. Translation gives CASSSGTGDSSYEQYF.

The chain is built from TRBV5-4 and TRBJ1-2, with D perhaps matching TRBD1 (6 bases). Trimming shortened V by 3 bases and J by 4 bases, and 10 bases separated the two germline ends. The length of the CDR3 is 13 residues. Germline V gene data show CDR1 as SGHNT and CDR2 as YYREEE (reference sequence). CDR3 in amino acids: CASSSRDTYGYTF. CDR3 coding DNA: TGTGCCAGCAGCTCCCGGGACACCTATGGCTACACCTTC.